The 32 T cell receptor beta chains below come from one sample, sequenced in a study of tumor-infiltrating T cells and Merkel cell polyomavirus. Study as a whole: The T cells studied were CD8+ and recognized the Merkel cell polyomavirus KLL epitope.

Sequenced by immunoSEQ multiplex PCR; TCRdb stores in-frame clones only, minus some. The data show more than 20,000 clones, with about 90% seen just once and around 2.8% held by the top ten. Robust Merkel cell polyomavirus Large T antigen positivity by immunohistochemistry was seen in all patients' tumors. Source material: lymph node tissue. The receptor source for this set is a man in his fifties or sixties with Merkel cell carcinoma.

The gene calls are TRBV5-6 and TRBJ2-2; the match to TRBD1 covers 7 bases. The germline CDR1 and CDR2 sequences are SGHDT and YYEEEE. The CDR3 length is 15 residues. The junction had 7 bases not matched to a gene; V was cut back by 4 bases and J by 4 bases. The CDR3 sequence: CASSHRDRRTGELFF. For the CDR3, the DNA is TGTGCCAGCAGCCATAGGGACAGACGCACCGGGGAGCTGTTTTTT.

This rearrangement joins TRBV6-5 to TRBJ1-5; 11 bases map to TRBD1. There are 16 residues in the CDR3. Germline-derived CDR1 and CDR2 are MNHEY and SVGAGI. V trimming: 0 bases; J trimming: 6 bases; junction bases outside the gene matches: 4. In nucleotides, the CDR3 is TGTGCCAGCAGTTACTCTGGGACAGGGGGGGGTCAGCCCCAGCATTTT. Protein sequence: CASSYSGTGGGQPQHF.

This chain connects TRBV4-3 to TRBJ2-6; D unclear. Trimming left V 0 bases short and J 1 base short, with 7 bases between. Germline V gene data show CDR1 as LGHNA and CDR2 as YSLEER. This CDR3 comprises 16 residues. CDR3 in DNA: TGCGCCAGCAGCCAAGATTCGAGATCTGGGGCCAACGTCCTGACTTTC. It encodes CASSQDSRSGANVLTF.

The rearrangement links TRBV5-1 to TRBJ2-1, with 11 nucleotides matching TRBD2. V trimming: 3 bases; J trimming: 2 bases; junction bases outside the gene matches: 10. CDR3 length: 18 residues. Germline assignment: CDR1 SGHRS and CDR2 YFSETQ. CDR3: CASSSPVVAGGTYNEQFF. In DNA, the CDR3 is TGCGCCAGCAGCTCCCCGGTGGTAGCGGGAGGGACCTACAATGAGCAGTTCTTC.

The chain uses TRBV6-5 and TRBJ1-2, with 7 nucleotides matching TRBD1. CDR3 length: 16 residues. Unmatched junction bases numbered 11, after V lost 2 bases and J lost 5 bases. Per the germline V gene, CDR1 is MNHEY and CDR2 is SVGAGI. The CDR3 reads CASSYPDREVRYGYTF. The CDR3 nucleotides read TGTGCCAGCAGTTACCCTGACAGGGAAGTTAGGTATGGCTACACCTTC.

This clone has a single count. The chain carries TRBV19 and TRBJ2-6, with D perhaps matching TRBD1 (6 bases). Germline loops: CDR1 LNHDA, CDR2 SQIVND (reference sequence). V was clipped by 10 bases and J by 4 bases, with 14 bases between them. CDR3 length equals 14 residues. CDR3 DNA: TGTGCCACCGCACAGGGACCCGGGGCCAACGTCCTGACTTTC. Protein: CATAQGPGANVLTF.

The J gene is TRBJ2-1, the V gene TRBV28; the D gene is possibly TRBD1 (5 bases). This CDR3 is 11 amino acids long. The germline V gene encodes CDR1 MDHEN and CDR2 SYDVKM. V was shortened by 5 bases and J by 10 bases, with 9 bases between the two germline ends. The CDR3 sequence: CASSVRGEQFF. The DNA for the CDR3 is TGTGCCAGCAGTGTAAGGGGCGAGCAGTTCTTC.

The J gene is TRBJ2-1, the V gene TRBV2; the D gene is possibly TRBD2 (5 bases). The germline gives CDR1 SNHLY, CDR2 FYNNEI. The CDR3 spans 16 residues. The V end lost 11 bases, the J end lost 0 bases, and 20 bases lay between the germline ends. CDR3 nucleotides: TGTGCCGGAAAGACTAAAGCTTGGGGCTCCTACAATGAGCAGTTCTTC. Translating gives CAGKTKAWGSYNEQFF. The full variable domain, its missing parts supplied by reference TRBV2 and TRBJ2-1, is EPEVTQTPSHQVTQMGQEVILRCVPISNHLYFYWYRQILGQKVEFLVSFYNNEISEKSEIFDDQFSVERPDGSNFTLKIRSTKLEDSAMYFCAGKTKAWGSYNEQFFGPGTRLTVL.

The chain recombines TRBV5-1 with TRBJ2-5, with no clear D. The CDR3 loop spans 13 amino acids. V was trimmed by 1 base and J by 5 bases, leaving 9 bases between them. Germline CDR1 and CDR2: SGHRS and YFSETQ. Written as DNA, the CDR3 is TGCGCCAGCAGCTTGCAGCTCAGGGAGACCCAGTACTTC. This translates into CASSLQLRETQYF.

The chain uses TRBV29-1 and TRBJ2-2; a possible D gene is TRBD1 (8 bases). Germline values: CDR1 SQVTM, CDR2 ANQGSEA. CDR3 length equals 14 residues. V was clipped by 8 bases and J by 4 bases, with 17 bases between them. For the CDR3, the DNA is TGCAGCACCCGACAGGGGACTATCACCGGGGAGCTGTTTTTT. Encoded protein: CSTRQGTITGELFF.

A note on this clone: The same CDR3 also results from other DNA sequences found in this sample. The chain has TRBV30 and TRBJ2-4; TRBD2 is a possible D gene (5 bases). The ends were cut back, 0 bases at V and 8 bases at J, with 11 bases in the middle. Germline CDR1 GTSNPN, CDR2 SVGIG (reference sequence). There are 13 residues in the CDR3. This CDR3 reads CAWSVITRDIQYF. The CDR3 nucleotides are TGTGCCTGGAGTGTGATCACGAGGGACATTCAGTACTTC. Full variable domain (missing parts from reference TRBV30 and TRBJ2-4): SQTIHQWPATLVQPVGSPLSLECTVEGTSNPNLYWYRQAAGRGLQLLFYSVGIGQISSEVPQNLSASRPQDRQFILSSKKLLLSDSGFYLCAWSVITRDIQYFGAGTRLSVL.

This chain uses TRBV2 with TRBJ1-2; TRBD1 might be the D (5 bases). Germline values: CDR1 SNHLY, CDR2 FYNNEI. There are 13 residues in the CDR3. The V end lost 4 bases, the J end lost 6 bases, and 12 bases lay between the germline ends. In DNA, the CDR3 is TGTGCCAGCAGTGCATGGGGGGGGGATGGCTACACCTTC. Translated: CASSAWGGDGYTF.

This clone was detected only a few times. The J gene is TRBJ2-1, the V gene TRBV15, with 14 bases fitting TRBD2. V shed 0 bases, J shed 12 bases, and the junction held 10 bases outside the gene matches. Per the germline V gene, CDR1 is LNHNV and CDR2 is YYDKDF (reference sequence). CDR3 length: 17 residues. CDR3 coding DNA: TGTGCCACCAGCAGAGAGGGGGGACTAGCGGGAGTGGAGGTGCAGTTCTTC. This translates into CATSREGGLAGVEVQFF.

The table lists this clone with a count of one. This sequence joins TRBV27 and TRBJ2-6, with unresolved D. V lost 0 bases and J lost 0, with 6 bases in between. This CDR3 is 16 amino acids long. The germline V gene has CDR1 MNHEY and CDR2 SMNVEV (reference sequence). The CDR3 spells CASSLSASSGANVLTF. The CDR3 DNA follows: TGTGCCAGCAGTTTATCGGCCTCCTCTGGGGCCAACGTCCTGACTTTC.

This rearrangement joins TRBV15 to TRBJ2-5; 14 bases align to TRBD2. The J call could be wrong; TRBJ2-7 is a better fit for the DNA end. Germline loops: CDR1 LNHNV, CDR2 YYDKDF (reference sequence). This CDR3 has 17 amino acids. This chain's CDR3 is CATSRGGGLAGDYEQYF. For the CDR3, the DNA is TGTGCCACCAGCAGAGGGGGGGGACTAGCGGGAGACTACGAGCAGTACTTC.

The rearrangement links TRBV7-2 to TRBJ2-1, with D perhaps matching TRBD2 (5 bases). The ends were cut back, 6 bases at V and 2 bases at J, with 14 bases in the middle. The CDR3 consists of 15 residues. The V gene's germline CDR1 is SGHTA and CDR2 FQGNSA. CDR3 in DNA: TGTGCCAGCAGTGCCAATTCCGGGGCCTACAATGAGCAGTTCTTC. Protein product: CASSANSGAYNEQFF.

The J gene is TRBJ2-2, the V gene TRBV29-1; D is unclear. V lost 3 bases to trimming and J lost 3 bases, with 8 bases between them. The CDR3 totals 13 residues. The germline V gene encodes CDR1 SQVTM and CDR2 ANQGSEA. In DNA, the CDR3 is TGCAGCGTTGACGCCGGTCACACCGGGGAGCTGTTTTTT. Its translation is CSVDAGHTGELFF.

CDR3 sequence (DNA): TGTGCCAGCAGCGTCGAAACAGGGGTAGGAAATCAGCCCCAGCATTTT. Protein: CASSVETGVGNQPQHF. This chain uses TRBV7-2 with TRBJ1-5; 7 positions agree with TRBD1. Looked up from germline, CDR1 is SGHTA and CDR2 is FQGNSA. Trimming cost V 5 bases and J 4 bases; bases outside gene matches: 11. CDR3 length: 16 residues.

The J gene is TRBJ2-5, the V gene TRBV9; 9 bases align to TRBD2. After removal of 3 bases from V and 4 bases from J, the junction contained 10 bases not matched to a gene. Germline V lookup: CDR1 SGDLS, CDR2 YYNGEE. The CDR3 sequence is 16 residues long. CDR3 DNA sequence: TGTGCCAGCAGCGAGCCCCAAGCGGGAGGTGTAGAGACCCAGTACTTC. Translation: CASSEPQAGGVETQYF.

Here the CDR3 reads CASSLGTASTDTQYF. In nucleotides, the CDR3 is TGTGCCAGCAGCTTGGGTACAGCTAGCACAGATACGCAGTATTTT. The chain has TRBV5-6 and TRBJ2-3; no clear D gene. CDR1 and CDR2 from the germline V gene are SGHDT and YYEEEE. CDR3 length: 15 amino acids. Trimming shortened V by 0 bases and J by 0 bases, and 8 bases separated the two germline ends.

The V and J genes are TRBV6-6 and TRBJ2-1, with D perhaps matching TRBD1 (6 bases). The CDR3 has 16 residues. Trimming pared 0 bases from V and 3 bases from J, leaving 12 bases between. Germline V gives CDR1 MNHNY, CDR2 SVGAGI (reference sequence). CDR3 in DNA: TGTGCCAGCAGTTACTCCCGGACAGCCCTCTACAATGAGCAGTTCTTC. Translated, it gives CASSYSRTALYNEQFF.

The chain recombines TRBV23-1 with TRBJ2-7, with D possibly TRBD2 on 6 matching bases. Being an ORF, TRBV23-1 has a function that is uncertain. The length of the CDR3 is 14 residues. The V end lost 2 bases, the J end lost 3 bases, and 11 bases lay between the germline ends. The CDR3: CASSQLARHYEQYF. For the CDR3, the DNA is TGCGCCAGCAGTCAACTAGCGAGGCACTACGAGCAGTACTTC.

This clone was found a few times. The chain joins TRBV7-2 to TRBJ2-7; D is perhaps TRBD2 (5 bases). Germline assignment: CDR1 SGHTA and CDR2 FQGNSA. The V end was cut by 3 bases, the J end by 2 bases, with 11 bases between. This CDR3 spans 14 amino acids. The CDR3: CASSLGRLPYEQYF. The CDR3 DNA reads TGTGCCAGCAGCTTGGGGAGACTTCCCTACGAGCAGTACTTC.

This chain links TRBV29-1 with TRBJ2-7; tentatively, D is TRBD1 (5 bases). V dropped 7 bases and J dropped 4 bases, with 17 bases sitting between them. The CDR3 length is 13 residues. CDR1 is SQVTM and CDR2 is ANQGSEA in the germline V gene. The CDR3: CSAVQQSGYEQYF. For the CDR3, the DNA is TGCAGCGCCGTACAGCAATCAGGGTACGAGCAGTACTTC.

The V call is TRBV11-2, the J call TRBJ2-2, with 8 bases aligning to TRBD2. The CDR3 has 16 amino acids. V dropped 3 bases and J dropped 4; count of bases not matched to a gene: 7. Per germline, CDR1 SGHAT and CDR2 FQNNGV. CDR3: CASSFRLAQSTGELFF. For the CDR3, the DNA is TGTGCCAGCAGCTTTAGACTAGCGCAAAGCACCGGGGAGCTGTTTTTT.

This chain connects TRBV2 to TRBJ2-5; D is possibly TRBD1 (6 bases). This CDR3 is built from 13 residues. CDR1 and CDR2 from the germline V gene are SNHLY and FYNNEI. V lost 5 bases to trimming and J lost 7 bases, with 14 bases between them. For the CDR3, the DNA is TGTGCCAGCAGTCAGGGGCATAGGGGGACCCAGTACTTC. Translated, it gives CASSQGHRGTQYF.

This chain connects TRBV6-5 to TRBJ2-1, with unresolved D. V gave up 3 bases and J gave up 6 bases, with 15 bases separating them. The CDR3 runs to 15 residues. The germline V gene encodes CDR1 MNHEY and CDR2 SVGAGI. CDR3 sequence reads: CASSYRSRHSNEQFF. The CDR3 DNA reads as TGTGCCAGCAGTTATCGTAGTCGTCACTCCAATGAGCAGTTCTTC.

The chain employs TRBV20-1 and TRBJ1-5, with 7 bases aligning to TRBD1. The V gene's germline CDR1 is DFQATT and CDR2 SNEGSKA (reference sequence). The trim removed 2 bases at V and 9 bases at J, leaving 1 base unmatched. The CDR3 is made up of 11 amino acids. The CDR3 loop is CSARQGGPQHF. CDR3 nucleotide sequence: TGCAGTGCTAGACAGGGGGGGCCCCAGCATTTT.

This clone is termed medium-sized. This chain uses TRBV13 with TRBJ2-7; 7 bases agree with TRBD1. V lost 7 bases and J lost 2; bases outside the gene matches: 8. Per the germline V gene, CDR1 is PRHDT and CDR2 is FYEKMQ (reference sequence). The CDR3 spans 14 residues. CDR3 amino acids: CASTLTGSTYEQYF. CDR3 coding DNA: TGTGCCAGCACCCTGACAGGGTCGACCTACGAGCAGTACTTC.

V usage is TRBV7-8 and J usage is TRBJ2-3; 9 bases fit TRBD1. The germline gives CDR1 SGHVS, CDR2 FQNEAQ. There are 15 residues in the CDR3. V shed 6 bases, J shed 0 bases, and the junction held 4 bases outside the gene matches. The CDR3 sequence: CASSGQGRSTDTQYF. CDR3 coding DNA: TGTGCCAGCAGTGGACAGGGGAGGAGCACAGATACGCAGTATTTT.

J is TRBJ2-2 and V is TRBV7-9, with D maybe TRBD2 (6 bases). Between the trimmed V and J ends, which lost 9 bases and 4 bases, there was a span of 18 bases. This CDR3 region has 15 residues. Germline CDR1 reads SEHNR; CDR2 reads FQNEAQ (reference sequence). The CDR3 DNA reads TGTGCCAGTGGGGGACTTTGGAGTGGCACCGGGGAGCTGTTTTTT. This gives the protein CASGGLWSGTGELFF.

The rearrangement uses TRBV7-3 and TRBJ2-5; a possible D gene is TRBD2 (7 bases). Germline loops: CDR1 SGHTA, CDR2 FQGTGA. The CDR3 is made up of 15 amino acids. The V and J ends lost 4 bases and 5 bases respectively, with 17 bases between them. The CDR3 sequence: CASSSRGAVGETQYF. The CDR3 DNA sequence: TGTGCCAGCAGCTCCCGGGGGGCTGTGGGGGAGACCCAGTACTTC.